What follows is one T cell receptor beta chain and its context. Its antigen is unidentified. The length of the CDR3 is 15 residues. V was shortened by 1 base and J by 6 bases, with 10 bases between the two germline ends. Germline values: CDR1 SEHNR, CDR2 FQNEAQ (reference sequence). Assay used: immunoSEQ multiplex PCR; TCRdb lists only in-frame clones, some missing. The sample holds 2 million to 2.5 million clones, approximately 95% seen once. The sample is drawn from a study of shared clonotypes between healthy human individuals. The wider study: Samples came from a couple of female and a few male donors aged 18 to 49. CD4 naive and CD4 memory each took three plates per donor, while CD8 naive took two and CD8 memory one.

Whole-study findings and limits: The study generally estimated greater richness for naive than memory subsets. Four donors shared around 5% of their naive CD4 clonotypes.

Material: naive CD4+ T cells sorted from blood. Subset: CD45RA+ positively selected. The chain employs TRBV7-9 and TRBJ1-6; D gene uncertain. The source of this sequence is a man between 18 and 35 years old in good health. In nucleotides, the CDR3 is TGTGCCAGCAGCTTAGTCGTCAAGAGTAATTCACCCCTCCACTTT. Protein sequence: CASSLVVKSNSPLHF.